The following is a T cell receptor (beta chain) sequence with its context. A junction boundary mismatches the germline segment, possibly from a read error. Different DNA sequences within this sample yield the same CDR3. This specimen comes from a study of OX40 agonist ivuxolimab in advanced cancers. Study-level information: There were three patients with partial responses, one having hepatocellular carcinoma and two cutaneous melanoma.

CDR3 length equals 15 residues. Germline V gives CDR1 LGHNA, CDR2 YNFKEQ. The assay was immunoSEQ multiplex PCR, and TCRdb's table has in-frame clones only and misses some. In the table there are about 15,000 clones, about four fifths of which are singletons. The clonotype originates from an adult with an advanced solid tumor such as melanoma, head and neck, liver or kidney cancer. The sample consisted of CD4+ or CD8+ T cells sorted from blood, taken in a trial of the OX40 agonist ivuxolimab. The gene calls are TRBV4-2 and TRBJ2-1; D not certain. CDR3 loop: CASSQVKGHANEQFF. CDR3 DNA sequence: TGTGCCAGCAGCCAAGTTAAAGGCCACGCAAATGAGCAATTCTTC.